A single sample gave rise to the 18 T cell receptor beta chains below, sequenced in a study of T-cell memory formation after mild COVID-19. From the 5' RACE reads, TCRdb called clonotypes with MiXCR, one entry per CDR3 protein. The data show approximately 560,000 distinct CDR3 sequences, with 17% seen just once and about 8.1% held by the top ten. Input material: PBMCs or a T cell subset sorted from them (not recorded which). The origin of the receptors is an adult woman who had mild COVID-19 (a few samples of this study predate the infection). Cell type and time point are not known.

The V and J genes are TRBV19 and TRBJ1-1; the D gene is possibly TRBD1 (6 bases). The CDR3 runs to 14 residues. V was clipped by 5 bases and J by 4 bases, with 14 bases between them. Germline values: CDR1 LNHDA, CDR2 SQIVND (reference sequence). The CDR3 region is CASSHRRGGTEAFF. Here the CDR3 DNA reads TGTGCCAGTAGTCACCGCAGGGGTGGCACTGAAGCTTTCTTT.

There are many counts of this clonotype. The chain links TRBV6-5 to TRBJ2-2; 10 bases are shared with TRBD2. CDR1 is MNHEY and CDR2 is SVGAGI in the germline V gene. The CDR3 totals 17 residues. V was clipped by 2 bases and J by 1 base; unmatched bases: 4. The DNA of the CDR3 is TGTGCCAGCAGTTACGGGACTAGCGTCATGAACACCGGGGAGCTGTTTTTT. This gives the protein CASSYGTSVMNTGELFF.

This clonotype was detected only a few times. The chain carries TRBV20-1 and TRBJ2-1; D call uncertain. The CDR3 is made up of 10 amino acids. Germline V gene lookup returns CDR1 DFQATT and CDR2 SNEGSKA (reference sequence). V shed 6 bases and J shed 5 bases, with 5 bases lying between them. CDR3 sequence: CSALHNEQFF. The CDR3 region has the DNA TGCAGTGCCCTCCACAATGAGCAGTTCTTC.

There are a few counts of this clonotype. V gene TRBV4-3 combines with J gene TRBJ2-1; 11 bases match TRBD2. Germline CDR1 is LGHNA and CDR2 is YSLEER. V shed 0 bases and J 10 bases; nucleotides not matched to a gene: 14. The CDR3 runs to 18 residues. CDR3 in amino acids: CASSQDVAGGPPRSEQFF. The CDR3 bases are TGCGCCAGCAGCCAAGATGTAGCGGGAGGGCCTCCCCGTAGCGAGCAGTTCTTC.

This chain connects TRBV4-2 to TRBJ2-3, with 9 bases aligning to TRBD2. Trimming at V came to 0 bases and at J to 1 base, leaving 2 bases not matched to a gene. The CDR3 contains 16 residues. The V gene's germline CDR1 is LGHNA and CDR2 YNFKEQ. The DNA of the CDR3 is TGTGCCAGCAGCCAAGACCGACTAGCGGGCACAGATACGCAGTATTTT. It specifies CASSQDRLAGTDTQYF.

This clonotype was recorded a few times. The chain recombines TRBV2 with TRBJ1-1; D unclear. V lost 7 bases, J lost 11 bases, and 23 bases lay in between. CDR1 and CDR2 from the germline V gene are SNHLY and FYNNEI. This CDR3 comprises 14 residues. The CDR3 DNA reads TGTGCCAGCACTGCCTTTGCCCCAGGATCCGAGGCTTTCTTT. This encodes CASTAFAPGSEAFF.

The table lists this clonotype with many counts. V and J are TRBV6-6 and TRBJ2-1; D gene uncertain. The germline V gene encodes CDR1 MNHNY and CDR2 SVGAGI (reference sequence). Trimming left V 5 bases short and J 0 bases short, with 14 bases between. This CDR3 is 16 amino acids long. CDR3 nucleotides: TGTGCCAGCAGTCCCCGGGCCCTCTCCTCCTACAATGAGCAGTTCTTC. This gives the protein CASSPRALSSYNEQFF.

The J gene is TRBJ2-7, the V gene TRBV10-3, with D tentatively TRBD2 (5 bases). This CDR3 comprises 14 residues. Germline CDR1 ENHRY, CDR2 SYGVKD. The V gene lost 4 bases and the J gene lost 6 bases, with 16 bases spanning the gap. CDR3 coding DNA: TGTGCCATCAGTGCAACAGCAGCTCGGGGCGAGCAGTACTTC. This translates into CAISATAARGEQYF.

The rearrangement uses TRBV7-2 and TRBJ2-2; possible D gene TRBD1, 5 bases. Trimming pared 4 bases from V and 7 bases from J, leaving 13 bases between. Germline CDR1 and CDR2: SGHTA and FQGNSA. This CDR3 region has 14 residues. CDR3: CASSWQGIDGELFF. CDR3 nucleotide sequence: TGTGCCAGCAGCTGGCAGGGAATTGACGGGGAGCTGTTTTTT.

This clonotype was counted between two and nine times. J is TRBJ2-2 and V is TRBV20-1, with D perhaps matching TRBD1 or TRBD2 (5 bases each). Between the trimmed V and J ends, which lost 3 bases and 0 bases, there was a span of 11 bases. The CDR3 contains 15 residues. The germline V gene encodes CDR1 DFQATT and CDR2 SNEGSKA (reference sequence). The CDR3, as DNA: TGCAGTGCTAGGGGGGAAGCAGCGAACACCGGGGAGCTGTTTTTT. Amino acids: CSARGEAANTGELFF.

The chain joins TRBV12-3 or TRBV12-4 to TRBJ2-7, with unresolved D. V was shortened by 6 bases and J by 8 bases, with 17 bases between the two germline ends. The CDR3 covers 13 residues. Here the CDR3 DNA reads TGTGCCAGCAGCCCCAGCCCCACATGGCAGCAGTACTTC. This translates into CASSPSPTWQQYF.

This clonotype was found a few times. The chain recombines TRBV7-9 with TRBJ2-5; a weak D match, TRBD2 (5 bases). The CDR3 is 14 residues long. The V end was cut by 5 bases, the J end by 2 bases, with 12 bases between. CDR1 and CDR2 from the germline V gene are SEHNR and FQNEAQ (reference sequence). The CDR3 sequence: CASSEGVRQETQYF. The CDR3 DNA sequence: TGTGCCAGCAGCGAGGGTGTCAGACAAGAGACCCAGTACTTC.

V is TRBV9 and J is TRBJ2-7; 8 bases are shared with TRBD1. V shed 3 bases, J shed 0 bases, and the junction held 5 bases outside the gene matches. Germline V CDR1 and CDR2: SGDLS, YYNGEE. This CDR3 comprises 15 residues. CDR3 in DNA: TGTGCCAGCAGCGAGGGGACAGGTAGCTCCTACGAGCAGTACTTC. It is translated as CASSEGTGSSYEQYF.

This clonotype was seen more than once but under ten times. The chain couples TRBV7-8 to TRBJ2-7; 10 bases map to TRBD2. Per germline, CDR1 SGHVS and CDR2 FQNEAQ. The length of the CDR3 is 15 residues. The V and J ends lost 5 bases and 0 bases, in that order; junction bases with no gene match: 4. CDR3 nucleotide sequence: TGTGCCAGCAGCCGAAGCGGGGGGGGCTCCTACGAGCAGTACTTC. Protein sequence: CASSRSGGGSYEQYF.

This chain joins TRBV7-8 and TRBJ2-1, with TRBD2 identical over 7 bases. Per germline, CDR1 SGHVS and CDR2 FQNEAQ. The CDR3 has 16 residues. V gave up 1 base and J gave up 2 bases; unmatched junction bases: 5. DNA of the CDR3: TGTGCCAGCAGCTTAGTGAGCGGGAAGCCCTACAATGAGCAGTTCTTC. This gives the protein CASSLVSGKPYNEQFF.

The sample holds a few counts of this clonotype. The CDR3 reads CASSDAGRGEQFF. The CDR3 DNA follows: TGTGCCAGCAGTGACGCGGGGCGAGGTGAGCAGTTCTTC. V is TRBV25-1 and J is TRBJ2-1, with TRBD2 as a possible D gene (6 bases). This CDR3 has 13 residues. The V gene's germline CDR1 is MGHDK and CDR2 SYGVNS. V lost 3 bases, J lost 9 bases, and 12 bases lay in between.

This clonotype came up a few times. This chain joins TRBV7-8 and TRBJ1-4, with a possible D match to TRBD1 (5 bases). The CDR3 runs to 14 residues. V lost 3 bases and J 6 bases, leaving 11 bases between the germline ends. CDR1 and CDR2 from the germline V gene are SGHVS and FQNEAQ. CDR3 nucleotide sequence: TGTGCCAGCAGCTTGGGGGGGGAGTATGAAAAACTGTTTTTT. Encoded protein: CASSLGGEYEKLFF.

This rearrangement joins TRBV29-1 to TRBJ1-1; no reliable D call. The CDR3 totals 16 residues. V lost 7 bases and J lost 0, with 21 bases in between. Germline CDR1 reads SQVTM; CDR2 reads ANQGSEA. CDR3 sequence: CSAALRLGSMNTEAFF. DNA for the CDR3: TGCAGCGCTGCCCTTCGCTTAGGGTCCATGAACACTGAAGCTTTCTTT.